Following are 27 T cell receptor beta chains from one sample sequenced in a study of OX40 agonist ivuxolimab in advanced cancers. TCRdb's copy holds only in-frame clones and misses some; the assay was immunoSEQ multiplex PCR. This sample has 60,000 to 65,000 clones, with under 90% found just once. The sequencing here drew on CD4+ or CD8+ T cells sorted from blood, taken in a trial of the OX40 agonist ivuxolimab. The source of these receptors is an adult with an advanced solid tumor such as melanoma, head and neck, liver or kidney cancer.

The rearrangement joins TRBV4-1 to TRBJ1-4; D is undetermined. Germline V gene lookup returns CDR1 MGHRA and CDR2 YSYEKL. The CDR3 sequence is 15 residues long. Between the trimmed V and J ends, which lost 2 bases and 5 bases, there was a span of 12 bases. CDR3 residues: CASSQLNSPNEKLFF. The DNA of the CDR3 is TGCGCCAGCAGCCAATTGAACAGCCCAAATGAAAAACTGTTTTTT.

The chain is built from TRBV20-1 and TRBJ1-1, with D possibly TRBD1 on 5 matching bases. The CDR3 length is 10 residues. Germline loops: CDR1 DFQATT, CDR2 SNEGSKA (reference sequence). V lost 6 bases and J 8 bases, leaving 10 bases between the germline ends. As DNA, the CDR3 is TGCAGTGCGGGACGGAAGGAAGCTTTCTTT. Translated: CSAGRKEAFF.

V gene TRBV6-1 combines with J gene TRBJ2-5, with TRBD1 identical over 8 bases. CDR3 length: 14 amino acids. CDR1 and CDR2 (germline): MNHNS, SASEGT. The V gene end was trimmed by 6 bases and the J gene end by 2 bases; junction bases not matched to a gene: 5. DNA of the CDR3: TGTGCCAGCAGCCCCCGGGACAGGCAAGAGACCCAGTACTTC. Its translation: CASSPRDRQETQYF.

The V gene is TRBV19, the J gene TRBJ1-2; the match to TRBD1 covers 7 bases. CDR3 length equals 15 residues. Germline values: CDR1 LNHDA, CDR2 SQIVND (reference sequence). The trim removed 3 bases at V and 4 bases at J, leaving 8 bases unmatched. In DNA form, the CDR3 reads TGTGCCAGTAGTATTGGGGACAGTGCCTTCTATGGCTACACCTTC. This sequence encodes CASSIGDSAFYGYTF. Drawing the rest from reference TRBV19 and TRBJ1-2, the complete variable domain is DGGITQSPKYLFRKEGQNVTLSCEQNLNHDAMYWYRQDPGQGLRLIYYSQIVNDFQKGDIAEGYSVSREKKESFPLTVTSAQKNPTAFYLCASSIGDSAFYGYTFGSGTRLTVV.

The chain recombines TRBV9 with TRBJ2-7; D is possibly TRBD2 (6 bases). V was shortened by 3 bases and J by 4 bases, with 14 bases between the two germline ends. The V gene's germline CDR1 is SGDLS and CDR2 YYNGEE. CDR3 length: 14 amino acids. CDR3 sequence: CASSGRDLGYEQYF. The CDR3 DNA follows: TGTGCCAGCAGCGGGAGGGACTTAGGGTACGAGCAGTACTTC. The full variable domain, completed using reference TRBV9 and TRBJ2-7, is DSGVTQTPKHLITATGQRVTLRCSPRSGDLSVYWYQQSLDQGLQFLIQYYNGEERAKGNILERFSAQQFPDLHSELNLSSLELGDSALYFCASSGRDLGYEQYFGPGTRLTVT.

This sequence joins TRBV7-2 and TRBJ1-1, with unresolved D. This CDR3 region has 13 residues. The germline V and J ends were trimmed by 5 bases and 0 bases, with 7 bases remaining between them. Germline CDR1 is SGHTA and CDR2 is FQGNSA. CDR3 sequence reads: CASSQRLNTEAFF. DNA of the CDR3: TGTGCCAGCAGCCAGCGGTTGAACACTGAAGCTTTCTTT.

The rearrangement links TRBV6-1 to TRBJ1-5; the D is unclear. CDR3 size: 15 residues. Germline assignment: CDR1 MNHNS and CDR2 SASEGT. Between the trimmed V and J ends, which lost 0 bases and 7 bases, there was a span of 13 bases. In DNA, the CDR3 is TGTGCCAGCAGTGAAGCACAGAACCTGGGGCAGCCCCAGCATTTT. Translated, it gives CASSEAQNLGQPQHF.

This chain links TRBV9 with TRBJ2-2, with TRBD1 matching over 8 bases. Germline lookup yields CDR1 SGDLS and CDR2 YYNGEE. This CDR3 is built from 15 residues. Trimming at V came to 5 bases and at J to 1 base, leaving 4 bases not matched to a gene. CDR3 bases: TGTGCCAGCAGTTACGGGACAGGGAACACCGGGGAGCTGTTTTTT. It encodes CASSYGTGNTGELFF.

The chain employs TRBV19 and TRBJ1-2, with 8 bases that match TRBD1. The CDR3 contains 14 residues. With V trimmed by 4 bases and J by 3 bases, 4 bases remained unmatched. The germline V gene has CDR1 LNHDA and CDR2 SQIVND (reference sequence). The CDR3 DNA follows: TGTGCCAGTAGTAGACAGGGGATATACTATGGCTACACCTTC. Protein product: CASSRQGIYYGYTF.

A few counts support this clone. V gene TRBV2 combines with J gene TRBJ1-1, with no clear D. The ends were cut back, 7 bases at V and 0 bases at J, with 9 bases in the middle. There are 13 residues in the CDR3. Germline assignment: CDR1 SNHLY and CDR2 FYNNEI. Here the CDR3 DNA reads TGTGCCAGCAATGTCGGGATGAACACTGAAGCTTTCTTT. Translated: CASNVGMNTEAFF. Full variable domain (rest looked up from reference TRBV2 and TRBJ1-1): EPEVTQTPSHQVTQMGQEVILRCVPISNHLYFYWYRQILGQKVEFLVSFYNNEISEKSEIFDDQFSVERPDGSNFTLKIRSTKLEDSAMYFCASNVGMNTEAFFGQGTRLTVV.

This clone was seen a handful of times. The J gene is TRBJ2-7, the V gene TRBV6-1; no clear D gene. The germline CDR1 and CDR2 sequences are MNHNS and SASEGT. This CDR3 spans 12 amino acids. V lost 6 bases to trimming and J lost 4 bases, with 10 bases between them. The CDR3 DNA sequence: TGTGCCAGCAGGACCCCAGGTTACGAGCAGTACTTC. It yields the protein CASRTPGYEQYF.

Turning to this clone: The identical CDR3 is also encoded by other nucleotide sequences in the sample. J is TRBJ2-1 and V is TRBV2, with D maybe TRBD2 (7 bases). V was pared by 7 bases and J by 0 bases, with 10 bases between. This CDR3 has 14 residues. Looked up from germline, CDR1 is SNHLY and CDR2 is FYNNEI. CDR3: CASNGGLSYNEQFF. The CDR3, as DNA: TGTGCCAGCAACGGGGGGCTCTCCTACAATGAGCAGTTCTTC.

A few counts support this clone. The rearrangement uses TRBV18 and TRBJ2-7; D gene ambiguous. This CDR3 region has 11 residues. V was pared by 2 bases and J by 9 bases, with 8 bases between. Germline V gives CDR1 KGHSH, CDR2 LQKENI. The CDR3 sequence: CASSPGDGQYF. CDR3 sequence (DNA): TGTGCCAGCTCACCAGGGGATGGGCAGTACTTC. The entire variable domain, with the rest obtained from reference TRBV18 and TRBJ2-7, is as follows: NAGVMQNPRHLVRRRGQEARLRCSPMKGHSHVYWYRQLPEEGLKFMVYLQKENIIDESGMPKERFSAEFPKEGPSILRIQQVVRGDSAAYFCASSPGDGQYFGPGTRLTVT.

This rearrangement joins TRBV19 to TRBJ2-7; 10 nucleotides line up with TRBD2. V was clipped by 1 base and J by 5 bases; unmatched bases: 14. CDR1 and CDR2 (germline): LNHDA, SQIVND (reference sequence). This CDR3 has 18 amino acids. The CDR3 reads CASSIGTSGTLASHEQYF. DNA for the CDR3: TGTGCCAGTAGTATAGGTACTAGCGGGACGTTGGCCTCTCACGAGCAGTACTTC.

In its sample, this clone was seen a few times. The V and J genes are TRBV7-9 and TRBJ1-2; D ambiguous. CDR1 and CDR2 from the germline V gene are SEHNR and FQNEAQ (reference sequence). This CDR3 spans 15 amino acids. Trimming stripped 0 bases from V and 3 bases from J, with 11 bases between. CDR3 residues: CASSLALNGYYGYTF. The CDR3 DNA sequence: TGTGCCAGCAGCTTAGCGCTTAACGGTTACTATGGCTACACCTTC.

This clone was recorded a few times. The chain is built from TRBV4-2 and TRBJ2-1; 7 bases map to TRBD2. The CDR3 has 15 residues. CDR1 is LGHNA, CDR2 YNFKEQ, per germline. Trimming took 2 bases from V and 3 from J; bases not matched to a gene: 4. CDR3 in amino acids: CASSQTSVNYNEQFF. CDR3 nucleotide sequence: TGTGCCAGCAGCCAAACTAGCGTAAACTACAATGAGCAGTTCTTC.

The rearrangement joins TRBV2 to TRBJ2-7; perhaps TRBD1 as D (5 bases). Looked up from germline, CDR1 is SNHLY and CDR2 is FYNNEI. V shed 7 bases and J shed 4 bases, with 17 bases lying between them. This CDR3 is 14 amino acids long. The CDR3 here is CASKLGQTLYEQYF. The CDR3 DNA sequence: TGTGCCAGCAAACTGGGGCAGACCCTTTACGAGCAGTACTTC.

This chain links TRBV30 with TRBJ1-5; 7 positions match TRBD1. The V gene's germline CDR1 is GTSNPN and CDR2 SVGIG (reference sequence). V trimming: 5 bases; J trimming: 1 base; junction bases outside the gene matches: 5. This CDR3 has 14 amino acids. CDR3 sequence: CAWGAGGSNQPQHF. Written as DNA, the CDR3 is TGTGCCTGGGGGGCAGGGGGGAGCAATCAGCCCCAGCATTTT.

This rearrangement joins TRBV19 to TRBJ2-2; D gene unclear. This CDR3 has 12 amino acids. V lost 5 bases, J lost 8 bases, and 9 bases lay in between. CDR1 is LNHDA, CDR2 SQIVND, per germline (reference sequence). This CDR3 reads CASSFGVGELFF. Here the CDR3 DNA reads TGTGCCAGTAGTTTCGGAGTGGGGGAGCTGTTTTTT.

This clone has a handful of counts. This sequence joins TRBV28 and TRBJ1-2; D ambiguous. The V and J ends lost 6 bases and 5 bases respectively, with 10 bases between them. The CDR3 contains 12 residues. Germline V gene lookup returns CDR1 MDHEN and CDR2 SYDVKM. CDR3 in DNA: TGTGCCAGCAGCCTCACAGAGTATGGCTACACCTTC. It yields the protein CASSLTEYGYTF.

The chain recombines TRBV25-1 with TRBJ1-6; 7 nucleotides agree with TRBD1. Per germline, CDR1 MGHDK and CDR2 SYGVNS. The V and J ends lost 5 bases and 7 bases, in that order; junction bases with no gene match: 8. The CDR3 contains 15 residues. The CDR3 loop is CASSSRGQINSPLHF. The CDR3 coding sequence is TGTGCCAGCAGTTCCAGGGGACAGATCAATTCACCCCTCCACTTT.

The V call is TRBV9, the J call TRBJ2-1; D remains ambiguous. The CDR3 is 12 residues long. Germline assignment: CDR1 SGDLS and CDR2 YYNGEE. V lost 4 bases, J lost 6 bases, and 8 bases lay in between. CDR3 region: CASSRIGNEQFF. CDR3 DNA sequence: TGTGCCAGCAGCCGAATCGGCAATGAGCAGTTCTTC.

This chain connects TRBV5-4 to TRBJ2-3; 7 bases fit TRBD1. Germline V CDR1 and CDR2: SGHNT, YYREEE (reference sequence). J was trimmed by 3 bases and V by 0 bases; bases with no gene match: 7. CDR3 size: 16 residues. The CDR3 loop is CASSLVGGARTDTQYF. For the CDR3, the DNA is TGTGCCAGCAGCTTGGTAGGGGGCGCTCGGACAGATACGCAGTATTTT.

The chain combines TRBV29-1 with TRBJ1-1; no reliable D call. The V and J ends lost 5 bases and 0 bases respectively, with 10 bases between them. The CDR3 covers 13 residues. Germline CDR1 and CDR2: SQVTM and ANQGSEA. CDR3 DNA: TGCAGCGTTCGAGACCCTTTGAACACTGAAGCTTTCTTT. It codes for CSVRDPLNTEAFF.

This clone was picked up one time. The chain's CDR3 is CASSFIGTGDEQFF. DNA for the CDR3: TGCGCCAGCAGCTTCATCGGGACAGGGGATGAGCAGTTCTTC. J is TRBJ2-1 and V is TRBV5-1; 10 bases agree with TRBD1. After removal of 2 bases from V and 8 bases from J, the junction contained 4 bases not matched to a gene. From germline, CDR1 is SGHRS and CDR2 YFSETQ. The CDR3 has 14 amino acids.

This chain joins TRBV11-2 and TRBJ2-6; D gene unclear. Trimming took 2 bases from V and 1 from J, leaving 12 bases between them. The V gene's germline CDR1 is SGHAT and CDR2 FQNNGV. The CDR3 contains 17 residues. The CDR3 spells CASSLIRSISGANVLTF. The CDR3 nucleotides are TGTGCCAGCAGCTTAATAAGATCCATATCTGGGGCCAACGTCCTGACTTTC.

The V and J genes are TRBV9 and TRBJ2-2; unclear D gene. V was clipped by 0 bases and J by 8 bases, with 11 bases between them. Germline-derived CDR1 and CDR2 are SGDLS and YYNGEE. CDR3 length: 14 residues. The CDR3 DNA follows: TGTGCCAGCAGCGTAGGCGCACCTAGGGGGGAGCTGTTTTTT. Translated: CASSVGAPRGELFF.